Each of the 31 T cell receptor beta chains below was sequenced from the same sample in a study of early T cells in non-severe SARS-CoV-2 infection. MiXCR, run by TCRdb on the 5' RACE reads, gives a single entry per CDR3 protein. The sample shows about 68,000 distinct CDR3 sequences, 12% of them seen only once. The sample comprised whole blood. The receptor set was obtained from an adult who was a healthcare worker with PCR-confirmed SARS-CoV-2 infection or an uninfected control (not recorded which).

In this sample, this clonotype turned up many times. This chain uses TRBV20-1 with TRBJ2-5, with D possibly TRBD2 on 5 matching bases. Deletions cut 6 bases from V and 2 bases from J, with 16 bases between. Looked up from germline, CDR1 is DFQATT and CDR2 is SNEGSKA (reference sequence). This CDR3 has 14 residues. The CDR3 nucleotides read TGCAGTGCCGGCACCAGCGAGCGGCAAGAGACCCAGTACTTC. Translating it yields CSAGTSERQETQYF.

The CDR3 sequence is CASRGSGDTEAFF. CDR3 DNA: TGTGCCAGCAGGGGATCTGGGGACACTGAAGCTTTCTTT. This chain uses TRBV5-5 with TRBJ1-1, with D hard to call. The CDR3 consists of 13 residues. Germline V gives CDR1 SGHKS, CDR2 YYEKEE (reference sequence). Trimming shortened V by 5 bases and J by 3 bases, and 11 bases separated the two germline ends.

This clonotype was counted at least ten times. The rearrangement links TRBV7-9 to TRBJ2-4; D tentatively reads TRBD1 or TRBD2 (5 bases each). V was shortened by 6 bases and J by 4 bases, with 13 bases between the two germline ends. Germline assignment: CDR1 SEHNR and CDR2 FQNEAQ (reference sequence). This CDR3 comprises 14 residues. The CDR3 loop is CASSRRDPKNIQYF. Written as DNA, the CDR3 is TGTGCCAGCAGTCGTCGGGACCCTAAAAACATTCAGTACTTC.

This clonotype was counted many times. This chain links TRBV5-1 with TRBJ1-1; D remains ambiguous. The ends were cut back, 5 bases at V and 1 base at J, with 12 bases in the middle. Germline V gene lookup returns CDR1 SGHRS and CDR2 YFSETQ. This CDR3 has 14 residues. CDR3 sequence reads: CASSDPDSNTEAFF. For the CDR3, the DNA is TGCGCCAGCAGTGATCCCGACTCGAACACTGAAGCTTTCTTT. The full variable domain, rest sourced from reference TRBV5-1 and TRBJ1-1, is KAGVTQTPRYLIKTRGQQVTLSCSPISGHRSVSWYQQTPGQGLQFLFEYFSETQRNKGNFPGRFSGRQFSNSRSEMNVSTLELGDSALYLCASSDPDSNTEAFFGQGTRLTVV.

The chain's CDR3 is CASSLARFGVGTDTQYF. CDR3 coding DNA: TGTGCCAGCAGCTTAGCGCGCTTCGGGGTCGGCACAGATACGCAGTATTTT. This chain connects TRBV7-2 to TRBJ2-3; D is perhaps TRBD2 (5 bases). The ends were cut back, 0 bases at V and 1 base at J, with 14 bases in the middle. The CDR3 spans 17 residues. From germline, CDR1 is SGHTA and CDR2 FQGNSA.

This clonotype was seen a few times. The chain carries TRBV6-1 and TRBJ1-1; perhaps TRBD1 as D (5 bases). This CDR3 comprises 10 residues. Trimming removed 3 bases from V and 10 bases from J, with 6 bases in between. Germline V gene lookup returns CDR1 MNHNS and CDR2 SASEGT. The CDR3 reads CASSERGAFF. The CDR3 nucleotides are TGTGCCAGCAGTGAGAGGGGAGCTTTCTTT.

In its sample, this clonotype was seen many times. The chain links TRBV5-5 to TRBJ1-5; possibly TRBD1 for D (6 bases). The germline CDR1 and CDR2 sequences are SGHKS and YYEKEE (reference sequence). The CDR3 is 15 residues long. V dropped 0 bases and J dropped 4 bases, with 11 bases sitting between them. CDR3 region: CASSLADSSNQPQHF. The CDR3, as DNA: TGTGCCAGCAGCTTGGCGGACAGCTCGAATCAGCCCCAGCATTTT. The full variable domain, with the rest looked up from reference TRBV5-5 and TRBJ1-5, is DAGVTQSPTHLIKTRGQQVTLRCSPISGHKSVSWYQQVLGQGPQFIFQYYEKEERGRGNFPDRFSARQFPNYSSELNVNALLLGDSALYLCASSLADSSNQPQHFGDGTRLSIL.

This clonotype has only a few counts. This CDR3 is CSLRGNEQFF. Here the CDR3 DNA reads TGCAGCCTCCGGGGGAATGAGCAGTTCTTC. The rearrangement joins TRBV29-1 to TRBJ2-1, with TRBD2 as a possible D gene (6 bases). The germline V and J ends were trimmed by 8 bases and 7 bases, with 9 bases remaining between them. This CDR3 region has 10 residues. The germline V gene has CDR1 SQVTM and CDR2 ANQGSEA.

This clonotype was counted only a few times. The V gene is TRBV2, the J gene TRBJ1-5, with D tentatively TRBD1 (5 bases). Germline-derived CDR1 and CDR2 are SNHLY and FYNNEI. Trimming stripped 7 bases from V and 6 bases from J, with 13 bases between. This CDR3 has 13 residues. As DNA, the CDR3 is TGTGCCAGCATGACCAGGGAGGGTCAGCCCCAGCATTTT. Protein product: CASMTREGQPQHF. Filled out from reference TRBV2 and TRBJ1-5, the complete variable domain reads EPEVTQTPSHQVTQMGQEVILRCVPISNHLYFYWYRQILGQKVEFLVSFYNNEISEKSEIFDDQFSVERPDGSNFTLKIRSTKLEDSAMYFCASMTREGQPQHFGDGTRLSIL.

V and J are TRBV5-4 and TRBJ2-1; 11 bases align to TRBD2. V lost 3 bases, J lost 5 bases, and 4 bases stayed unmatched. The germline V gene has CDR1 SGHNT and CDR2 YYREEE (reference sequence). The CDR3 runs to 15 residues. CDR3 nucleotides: TGTGCCAGCAGCTCCCTAGCGGGGGGCAACAATGAGCAGTTCTTC. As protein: CASSSLAGGNNEQFF.

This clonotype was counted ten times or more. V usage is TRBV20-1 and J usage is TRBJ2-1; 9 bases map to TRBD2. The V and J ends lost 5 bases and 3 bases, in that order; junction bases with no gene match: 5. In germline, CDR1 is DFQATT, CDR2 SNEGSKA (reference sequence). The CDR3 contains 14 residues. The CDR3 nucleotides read TGCAGTGCTCCATTAGCGGGAGACTACAATGAGCAGTTCTTC. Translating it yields CSAPLAGDYNEQFF.

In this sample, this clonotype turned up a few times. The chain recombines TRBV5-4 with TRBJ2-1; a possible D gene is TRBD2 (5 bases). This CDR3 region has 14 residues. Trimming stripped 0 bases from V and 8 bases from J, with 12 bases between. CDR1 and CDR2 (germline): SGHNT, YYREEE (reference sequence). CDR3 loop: CASSLVPGVHEQFF. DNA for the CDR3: TGTGCCAGCAGCTTGGTACCCGGGGTTCATGAGCAGTTCTTC.

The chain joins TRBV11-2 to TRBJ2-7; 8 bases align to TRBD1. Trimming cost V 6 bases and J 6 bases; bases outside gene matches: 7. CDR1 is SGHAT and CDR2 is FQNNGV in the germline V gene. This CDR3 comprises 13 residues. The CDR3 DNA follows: TGTGCCAGCAGGAAAGCAGGGACAGGCGAGCAGTACTTC. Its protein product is CASRKAGTGEQYF.

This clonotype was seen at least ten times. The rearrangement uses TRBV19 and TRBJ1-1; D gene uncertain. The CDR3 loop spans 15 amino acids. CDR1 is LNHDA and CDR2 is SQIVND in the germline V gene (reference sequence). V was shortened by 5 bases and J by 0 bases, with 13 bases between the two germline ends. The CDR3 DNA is TGTGCCAGTAGTCCATCGACACGGCTGAACACTGAAGCTTTCTTT. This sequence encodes CASSPSTRLNTEAFF. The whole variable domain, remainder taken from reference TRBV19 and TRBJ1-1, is DGGITQSPKYLFRKEGQNVTLSCEQNLNHDAMYWYRQDPGQGLRLIYYSQIVNDFQKGDIAEGYSVSREKKESFPLTVTSAQKNPTAFYLCASSPSTRLNTEAFFGQGTRLTVV.

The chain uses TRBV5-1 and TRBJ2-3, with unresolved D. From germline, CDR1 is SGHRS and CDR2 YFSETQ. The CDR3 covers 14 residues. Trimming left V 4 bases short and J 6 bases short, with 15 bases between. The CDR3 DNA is TGCGCCAGCAGCGCCGGTGTTCCGGGCGATACGCAGTATTTT. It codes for CASSAGVPGDTQYF.

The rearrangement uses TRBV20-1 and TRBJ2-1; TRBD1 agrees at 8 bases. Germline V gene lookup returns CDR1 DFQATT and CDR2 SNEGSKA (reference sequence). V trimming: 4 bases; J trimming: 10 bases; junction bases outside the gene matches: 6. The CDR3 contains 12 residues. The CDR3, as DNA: TGCAGTGCTAAGCAGGGGGCCCGGGAGCAGTTCTTC. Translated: CSAKQGAREQFF.

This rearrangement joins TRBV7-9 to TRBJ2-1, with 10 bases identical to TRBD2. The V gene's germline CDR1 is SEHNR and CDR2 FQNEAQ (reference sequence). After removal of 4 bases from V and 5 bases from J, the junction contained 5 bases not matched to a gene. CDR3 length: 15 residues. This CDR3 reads CASSYGLADDNEQFF. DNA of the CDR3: TGTGCCAGCAGCTACGGACTAGCGGATGACAATGAGCAGTTCTTC.

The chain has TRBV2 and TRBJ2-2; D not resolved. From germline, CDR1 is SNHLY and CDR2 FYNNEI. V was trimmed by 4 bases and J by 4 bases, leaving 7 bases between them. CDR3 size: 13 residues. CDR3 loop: CASSVKLTGELFF. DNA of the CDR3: TGTGCCAGCAGTGTAAAGCTCACCGGGGAGCTGTTTTTT.

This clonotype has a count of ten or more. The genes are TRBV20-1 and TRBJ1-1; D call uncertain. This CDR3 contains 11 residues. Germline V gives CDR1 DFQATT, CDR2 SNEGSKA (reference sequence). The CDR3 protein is CSVRMNTEAFF. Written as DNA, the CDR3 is TGCAGCGTTCGGATGAACACTGAAGCTTTCTTT.

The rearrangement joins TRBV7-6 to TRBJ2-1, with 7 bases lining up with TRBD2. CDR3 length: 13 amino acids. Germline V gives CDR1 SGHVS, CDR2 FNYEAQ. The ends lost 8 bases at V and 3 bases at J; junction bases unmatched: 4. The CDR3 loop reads CASGRGGYNEQFF. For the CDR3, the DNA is TGTGCCAGCGGCCGCGGGGGCTACAATGAGCAGTTCTTC.

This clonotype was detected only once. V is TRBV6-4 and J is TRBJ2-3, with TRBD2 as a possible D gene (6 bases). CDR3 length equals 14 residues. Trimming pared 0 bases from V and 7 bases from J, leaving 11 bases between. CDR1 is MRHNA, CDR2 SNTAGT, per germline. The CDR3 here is CASSDSAGSYTQYF. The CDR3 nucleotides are TGTGCCAGCAGTGACTCGGCGGGGTCTTATACGCAGTATTTT.

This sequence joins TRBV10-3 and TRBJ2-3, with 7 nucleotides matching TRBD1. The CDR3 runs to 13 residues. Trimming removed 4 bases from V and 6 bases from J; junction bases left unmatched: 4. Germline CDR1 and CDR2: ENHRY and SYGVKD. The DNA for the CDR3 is TGTGCCATCAGTGTCAGACAGGGCGATACGCAGTATTTT. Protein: CAISVRQGDTQYF.

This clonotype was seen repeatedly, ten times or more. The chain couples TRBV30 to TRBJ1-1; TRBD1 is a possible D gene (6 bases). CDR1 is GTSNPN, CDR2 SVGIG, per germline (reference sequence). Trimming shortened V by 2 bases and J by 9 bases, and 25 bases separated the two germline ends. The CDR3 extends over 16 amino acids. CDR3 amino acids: CAWSPVKTGLHGKAFF. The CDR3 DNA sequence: TGTGCCTGGAGTCCAGTGAAGACAGGTCTTCACGGGAAAGCTTTCTTT.

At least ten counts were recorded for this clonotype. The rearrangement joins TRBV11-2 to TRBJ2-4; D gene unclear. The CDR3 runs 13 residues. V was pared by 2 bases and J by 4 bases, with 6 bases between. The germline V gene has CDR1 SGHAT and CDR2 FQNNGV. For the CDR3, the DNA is TGTGCCAGCAGCTTAAACAGAAAAAACATTCAGTACTTC. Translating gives CASSLNRKNIQYF.

The chain's CDR3 is CAWSSRWGSYTEAFF. The CDR3 nucleotides are TGTGCCTGGAGCTCACGGTGGGGTTCTTACACTGAAGCTTTCTTT. The V call is TRBV30, the J call TRBJ1-1; no clear D gene. CDR1 is GTSNPN and CDR2 is SVGIG in the germline V gene (reference sequence). The CDR3 is made up of 15 amino acids. The germline V and J ends were trimmed by 3 bases and 3 bases, with 17 bases remaining between them. The whole variable domain, remainder taken from reference TRBV30 and TRBJ1-1, is SQTIHQWPATLVQPVGSPLSLECTVEGTSNPNLYWYRQAAGRGLQLLFYSVGIGQISSEVPQNLSASRPQDRQFILSSKKLLLSDSGFYLCAWSSRWGSYTEAFFGQGTRLTVV.

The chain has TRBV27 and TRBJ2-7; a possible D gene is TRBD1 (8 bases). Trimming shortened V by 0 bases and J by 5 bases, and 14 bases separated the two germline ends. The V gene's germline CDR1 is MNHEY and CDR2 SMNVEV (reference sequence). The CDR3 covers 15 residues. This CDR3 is CASSLSRTGRDEQYF. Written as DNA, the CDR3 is TGTGCCAGCAGTTTATCCAGGACAGGGAGGGACGAGCAGTACTTC.

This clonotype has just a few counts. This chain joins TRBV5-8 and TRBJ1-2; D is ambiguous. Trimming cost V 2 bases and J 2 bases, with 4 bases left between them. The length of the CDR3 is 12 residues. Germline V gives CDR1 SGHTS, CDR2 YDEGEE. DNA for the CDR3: TGTGCCAGCAGCTTCGGAAACTATGGCTACACCTTC. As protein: CASSFGNYGYTF.

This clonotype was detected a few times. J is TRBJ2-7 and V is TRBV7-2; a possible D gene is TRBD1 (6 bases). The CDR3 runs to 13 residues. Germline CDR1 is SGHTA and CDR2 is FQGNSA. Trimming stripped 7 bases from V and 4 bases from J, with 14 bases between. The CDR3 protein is CASTTGLGYEQYF. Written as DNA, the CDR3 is TGTGCCAGCACAACAGGGTTAGGGTACGAGCAGTACTTC.

CDR3: CASSPYGLAYNEQFF. For the CDR3, the DNA is TGTGCCAGCAGCCCCTACGGACTAGCGTACAATGAGCAGTTCTTC. The chain combines TRBV5-4 with TRBJ2-1, with 9 positions matching TRBD2. Germline V CDR1 and CDR2: SGHNT, YYREEE (reference sequence). The CDR3 runs 15 residues. V trimming: 4 bases; J trimming: 4 bases; junction bases outside the gene matches: 6. The whole variable domain, filled in from reference TRBV5-4 and TRBJ2-1, reads ETGVTQSPTHLIKTRGQQVTLRCSSQSGHNTVSWYQQALGQGPQFIFQYYREEENGRGNFPPRFSGLQFPNYSSELNVNALELDDSALYLCASSPYGLAYNEQFFGPGTRLTVL.

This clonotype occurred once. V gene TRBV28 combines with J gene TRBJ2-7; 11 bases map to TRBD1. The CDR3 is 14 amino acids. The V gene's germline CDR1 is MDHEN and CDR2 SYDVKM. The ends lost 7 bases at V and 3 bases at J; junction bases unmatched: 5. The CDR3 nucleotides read TGTGCCAGCACCCGGACAGGGGGCCTCTACGAGCAGTACTTC. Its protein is CASTRTGGLYEQYF.

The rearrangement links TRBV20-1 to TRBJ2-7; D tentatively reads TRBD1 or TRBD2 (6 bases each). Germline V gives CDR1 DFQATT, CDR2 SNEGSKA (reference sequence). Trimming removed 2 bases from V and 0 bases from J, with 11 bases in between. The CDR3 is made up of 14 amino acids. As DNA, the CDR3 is TGCAGTGCTAGAATGGGGGGCGGCTCCTACGAGCAGTACTTC. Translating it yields CSARMGGGSYEQYF.